These 15 T cell receptor beta chains were sequenced from one sample in a study of identical twins. In TCRdb, the 5' RACE reads were re-called with MiXCR into one record per CDR3 protein. The repertoire holds about 530,000 distinct CDR3 sequences, with 13% to 15% as singletons. The data were also submitted as part of a second study, on yellow fever vaccine responses in identical twins.

Sequencing input: CD4+ T cells sorted from blood. These receptors were taken from a woman between 18 and 29 years old in good health.

This rearrangement joins TRBV6-5 to TRBJ1-5; 8 nucleotides line up with TRBD1. J was trimmed by 7 bases and V by 2 bases; bases with no gene match: 7. Germline-derived CDR1 and CDR2 are MNHEY and SVGAGI. This CDR3 region has 15 residues. DNA of the CDR3: TGTGCCAGCAGTTACACCAGGGGGCTGGGGCAGCCCCAGCATTTT. This translates into CASSYTRGLGQPQHF.

The V call is TRBV5-1, the J call TRBJ2-3, with D unclear. Per germline, CDR1 SGHRS and CDR2 YFSETQ. V gave up 2 bases and J gave up 4 bases, with 11 bases separating them. This CDR3 contains 14 residues. DNA of the CDR3: TGCGCCAGCAGCTTCCTGCCAGAGGCAGATACGCAGTATTTT. Its protein is CASSFLPEADTQYF.

The chain recombines TRBV5-8 with TRBJ2-3, with 10 bases fitting TRBD2. In germline, CDR1 is SGHTS, CDR2 YDEGEE. CDR3 length: 15 residues. Trimming at V came to 5 bases and at J to 5 bases, leaving 8 bases not matched to a gene. CDR3 bases: TGTGCCAGCAGATCAGATAGCGGGAGGATAGATACGCAGTATTTT. This codes for CASRSDSGRIDTQYF. Full variable domain (missing parts from reference TRBV5-8 and TRBJ2-3): EAGVTQSPTHLIKTRGQQATLRCSPISGHTSVYWYQQALGLGLQFLLWYDEGEERNRGNFPPRFSGRQFPNYSSELNVNALELEDSALYLCASRSDSGRIDTQYFGPGTRLTVL.

The chain couples TRBV20-1 to TRBJ2-7, with a possible D match to TRBD2 (7 bases). Germline V gives CDR1 DFQATT, CDR2 SNEGSKA (reference sequence). The length of the CDR3 is 14 residues. V was trimmed by 5 bases and J by 3 bases, leaving 17 bases between them. CDR3: CSALGRGAGYEQYV. The CDR3 DNA follows: TGCAGTGCTCTAGGTCGGGGGGCTGGCTACGAGCAGTACGTC.

This clonotype was observed a few times. The chain recombines TRBV7-7 with TRBJ2-5; the match to TRBD2 covers 10 bases. CDR1 SSHAT and CDR2 FNYEAQ come from the germline V gene (reference sequence). J gave up 5 bases and V 3 bases, and 9 bases lay outside the gene matches. The CDR3 is 16 residues long. The CDR3 nucleotides read TGTGCCAGCAGCTTGGGCGCTAGCGGGAGTAAGGAGACCCAGTACTTC. Residues: CASSLGASGSKETQYF.

This chain links TRBV5-1 with TRBJ2-2, with D tentatively TRBD2 (5 bases). CDR3 length: 15 amino acids. Trimming shortened V by 4 bases and J by 1 base, and 11 bases separated the two germline ends. The germline V gene has CDR1 SGHRS and CDR2 YFSETQ. In DNA form, the CDR3 reads TGCGCCAGCAGCCACCGGGGTATGAACACCGGGGAGCTGTTTTTT. Protein product: CASSHRGMNTGELFF.

This chain joins TRBV15 and TRBJ2-2; a weak D match, TRBD2 (5 bases). The CDR3 totals 16 residues. V was trimmed by 5 bases and J by 1 base, leaving 14 bases between them. The germline V gene encodes CDR1 LNHNV and CDR2 YYDKDF (reference sequence). The CDR3 loop is CATSALSGGNTGELFF. Written as DNA, the CDR3 is TGTGCCACCAGCGCGCTAAGCGGTGGGAACACCGGGGAGCTGTTTTTT.

This rearrangement joins TRBV6-5 to TRBJ2-7, with a weak D call TRBD2 (6 bases). In germline, CDR1 is MNHEY, CDR2 SVGAGI. The V gene lost 0 bases and the J gene lost 2 bases, with 11 bases spanning the gap. The CDR3 length is 15 residues. CDR3: CASSYSSGPTYEQYF. DNA for the CDR3: TGTGCCAGCAGTTACTCTAGCGGACCTACCTACGAGCAGTACTTC.

The rearrangement uses TRBV12-3 or TRBV12-4 and TRBJ2-2, with D tentatively TRBD1 (5 bases). The CDR3 loop spans 16 amino acids. Trimming took off 5 bases at V and 5 bases at J, with 18 bases between the two ends. CDR3 DNA sequence: TGTGCCAGCAGTGCGAGTCTCAGGGTTGTGACCGGGGAGCTGTTTTTT. Protein: CASSASLRVVTGELFF.

The rearrangement joins TRBV24-1 to TRBJ2-7, with a possible D match to TRBD1 (5 bases). V dropped 1 base and J dropped 6 bases, with 18 bases sitting between them. The CDR3 sequence is 16 residues long. Germline V gene lookup returns CDR1 KGHDR and CDR2 SFDVKD. In DNA form, the CDR3 reads TGTGCCACCAGTGATTTAGGCGTCGGTGGGGCTGGCGAGCAGTACTTC. It specifies CATSDLGVGGAGEQYF.

The chain recombines TRBV28 with TRBJ1-5; D call uncertain. This CDR3 is built from 12 residues. Trimming shortened V by 10 bases and J by 7 bases, and 14 bases separated the two germline ends. The germline V gene encodes CDR1 MDHEN and CDR2 SYDVKM. DNA of the CDR3: TGTGCCACCAAGGTCGGAGGGCAGCCCCAGCATTTT. Translating gives CATKVGGQPQHF.

There are a few counts of this clonotype. This chain joins TRBV2 and TRBJ1-6, with unresolved D. Trimming shortened V by 6 bases and J by 8 bases, and 11 bases separated the two germline ends. Germline V gives CDR1 SNHLY, CDR2 FYNNEI. CDR3 length: 13 residues. This CDR3 is CASSWSLDSPLHF. CDR3 sequence (DNA): TGTGCCAGCAGCTGGTCCCTCGATTCACCCCTCCACTTT.

The V and J genes are TRBV6-2 or TRBV6-3 and TRBJ2-7; 7 positions match TRBD1. The CDR3 sequence is 14 residues long. Losses at the gene ends were 6 bases for V and 0 bases for J; bases not matched to a gene: 5. Germline assignment: CDR1 MNHEY and CDR2 SVGEGT. The CDR3 sequence: CASSNRGSSYEQYF. CDR3 DNA: TGTGCCAGCAGCAACAGGGGTAGCTCCTACGAGCAGTACTTC.

This chain uses TRBV20-1 with TRBJ2-1; TRBD2 agrees at 8 bases. CDR1 and CDR2 from the germline V gene are DFQATT and SNEGSKA (reference sequence). V lost 4 bases and J lost 8; bases outside the gene matches: 10. The CDR3 is made up of 14 amino acids. CDR3 sequence (DNA): TGCAGTGCTATGGGGGGCGGGGGGACGTATGAGCAGTTCTTC. Its translation is CSAMGGGGTYEQFF.

The chain is built from TRBV10-3 and TRBJ2-5; maybe TRBD2 (6 bases). There are 14 residues in the CDR3. Germline-derived CDR1 and CDR2 are ENHRY and SYGVKD. Trimming shortened V by 4 bases and J by 5 bases, and 14 bases separated the two germline ends. The CDR3 spells CAISAGGKRETQYF. The CDR3 region has the DNA TGTGCCATCAGTGCTGGGGGGAAGAGGGAGACCCAGTACTTC.